A single sample gave rise to the 9 T cell receptor beta chains below, sequenced in a study of T cells after yellow fever vaccination. From the 5' RACE reads, TCRdb called clonotypes with MiXCR, one entry per CDR3 protein. The repertoire holds about 580,000 distinct CDR3 sequences, around a sixth seen once, with 15% to 20% in the top ten. The material sequenced was PBMCs, taken less than 6 days after the first yellow fever vaccination. Receptors were obtained from a young man who received the YFV17D yellow fever vaccine.

This clonotype was seen repeatedly, ten times or more. The chain carries TRBV15 and TRBJ2-7, with D maybe TRBD2 (6 bases). Per germline, CDR1 LNHNV and CDR2 YYDKDF (reference sequence). CDR3 length: 13 amino acids. With 10 bases removed from V and 4 bases from J, the gap between germline ends came to 17 bases. The CDR3 sequence is CASAVEGRYEQYF. The CDR3 DNA is TGTGCCAGCGCCGTAGAGGGGAGGTACGAGCAGTACTTC.

This clonotype has a handful of counts. CDR3: CASSVVSNSPLHF. CDR3 in DNA: TGTGCCAGCAGCGTAGTAAGCAATTCACCCCTCCACTTT. The rearrangement uses TRBV9 and TRBJ1-6; no definite D call. The CDR3 has 13 amino acids. V was shortened by 0 bases and J by 7 bases, with 5 bases between the two germline ends. The germline V gene has CDR1 SGDLS and CDR2 YYNGEE.

The gene calls are TRBV11-1 and TRBJ2-3; 8 bases line up with TRBD1. Germline loops: CDR1 SGHAT, CDR2 FQDESV (reference sequence). This CDR3 has 17 residues. After removal of 4 bases from V and 5 bases from J, the junction contained 14 bases not matched to a gene. This CDR3 reads CASSYIPWQGAKDTQYF. Here the CDR3 DNA reads TGTGCCAGCAGCTACATCCCCTGGCAGGGGGCCAAAGATACGCAGTATTTT. The full variable domain, in which reference TRBV11-1 and TRBJ2-3 provide the parts outside the CDR3, is EAEVAQSPRYKITEKSQAVAFWCDPISGHATLYWYRQILGQGPELLVQFQDESVVDDSQLPKDRFSAERLKGVDSTLKIQPAELGDSAMYLCASSYIPWQGAKDTQYFGPGTRLTVL.

The V gene is TRBV4-1, the J gene TRBJ2-7; the D is unclear. CDR3 length: 13 residues. Per the germline V gene, CDR1 is MGHRA and CDR2 is YSYEKL. Trimming removed 3 bases at V and 6 bases at J, with 12 bases between. CDR3 protein: CASSQNGPSEQYF. Here the CDR3 DNA reads TGCGCCAGCAGCCAGAACGGGCCGAGCGAGCAGTACTTC.

This clonotype was seen more than once but under ten times. The genes are TRBV2 and TRBJ2-7; D remains ambiguous. V was pared by 7 bases and J by 2 bases, with 6 bases between. The CDR3 consists of 11 residues. Per the germline V gene, CDR1 is SNHLY and CDR2 is FYNNEI. In DNA, the CDR3 is TGTGCCAGCACCCGAACCTACGAGCAGTACTTC. Its protein is CASTRTYEQYF. The full variable domain, its missing parts supplied by reference TRBV2 and TRBJ2-7, is EPEVTQTPSHQVTQMGQEVILRCVPISNHLYFYWYRQILGQKVEFLVSFYNNEISEKSEIFDDQFSVERPDGSNFTLKIRSTKLEDSAMYFCASTRTYEQYFGPGTRLTVT.

This chain connects TRBV7-2 to TRBJ1-1; D is unclear. Germline V CDR1 and CDR2: SGHTA, FQGNSA. Trimming left V 1 base short and J 1 base short, with 10 bases between. The CDR3 has 15 residues. The CDR3: CASSLVWERNTEAFF. The CDR3 coding sequence is TGTGCCAGCAGCTTAGTGTGGGAGCGGAACACTGAAGCTTTCTTT.

Regarding this clonotype: A read error may be the cause here, since a much bigger clone is one base away. The rearrangement uses TRBV5-1 and TRBJ2-2; 10 nucleotides align to TRBD1. Germline V lookup: CDR1 SGHRS, CDR2 YFSETQ. This CDR3 region has 16 residues. The CDR3 spells CPSTDPRDRGFGELFF. CDR3 nucleotide sequence: TGCCCCAGCACCGATCCCCGGGACAGGGGTTTCGGGGAGCTGTTTTTT. Together with reference TRBV5-1 and TRBJ2-2, the CDR3 gives the full variable domain: KAGVTQTPRYLIKTRGQQVTLSCSPISGHRSVSWYQQTPGQGLQFLFEYFSETQRNKGNFPGRFSGRQFSNSRSEMNVSTLELGDSALYLCPSTDPRDRGFGELFFGEGSRLTVL.

The chain links TRBV6-1 to TRBJ2-2; no firm D call. This CDR3 has 15 residues. CDR1 and CDR2 (germline): MNHNS, SASEGT. Trimming left V 7 bases short and J 2 bases short, with 14 bases between. The CDR3 reads CASTYSSGNTGELFF. Here the CDR3 DNA reads TGTGCCAGCACCTATTCGTCGGGTAACACCGGGGAGCTGTTTTTT.

The sample holds a few counts of this clonotype. The chain combines TRBV12-3 or TRBV12-4 with TRBJ2-2, with a weak D call TRBD2 (5 bases). CDR3 length: 16 amino acids. V was shortened by 3 bases and J by 2 bases, with 13 bases between the two germline ends. In DNA form, the CDR3 reads TGTGCCAGCAGTTTCTGGCGGGTCGGAAACACCGGGGAGCTGTTTTTT. It yields the protein CASSFWRVGNTGELFF.